Listed below are T cell receptor beta chains from one sample, sequenced in a study of human T cells and chemical hapten exposure. One entry per CDR3 protein results from TCRdb running MiXCR on the RACE reads. This table has around 130,000 distinct CDR3 sequences, approximately 8.3% appearing once. Sequenced sample: whole blood. Source of these receptors: a male donor in good health. Some clones in this sample may be carry-over from other donors' samples. CDR3s include the opening cysteine and the closing phenylalanine or tryptophan. Each record gives: clone size, J gene, D gene, V gene, CDR3 protein, CDR3 DNA. The D gene is left open where the match is weak. Size tells how often a clone was seen (once, few, many) or the class of an expanded clone, and some rows leave it out.

size: NA; J: TRBJ2-5; D: NA; V: TRBV5-1; CDR3: CASSLATGPQETQYF; DNA: TGCGCCAGCAGCTTGGCCACAGGGCCGCAAGAGACCCAGTACTTC
size: NA; J: TRBJ1-3; D: NA; V: TRBV12-3/TRBV12-4; CDR3: CASSLLGVSGNTIYF; DNA: TGTGCCAGCAGCCTCTTAGGGGTCTCTGGAAACACCATATATTTT
size: few; J: TRBJ2-1; D: NA; V: TRBV12-3/TRBV12-4; CDR3: CASSAMGAHNEQFF; DNA: TGTGCCAGCAGTGCCATGGGGGCCCACAATGAGCAGTTCTTC
size: NA; J: TRBJ2-7; D: TRBD2; V: TRBV5-4; CDR3: CASSQGLAGEDEQYF; DNA: TGTGCCAGCAGCCAGGGACTAGCGGGGGAAGACGAGCAGTACTTC
size: few; J: TRBJ2-7; D: NA; V: TRBV4-1; CDR3: CASSQEEGLGYEQYF; DNA: TGCGCCAGCAGCCAAGAAGAGGGTTTAGGGTACGAGCAGTACTTC
size: many; J: TRBJ2-5; D: NA; V: TRBV7-9; CDR3: CASRGEDQETQYF; DNA: TGTGCCAGCAGAGGGGAAGACCAAGAGACCCAGTACTTC
size: NA; J: TRBJ1-5; D: TRBD1; V: TRBV5-6; CDR3: CASSFARGGQPQHF; DNA: TGTGCCAGCAGCTTCGCCAGGGGGGGTCAGCCCCAGCATTTT
size: few; J: TRBJ1-3; D: NA; V: TRBV4-3; CDR3: CASSQDVSSGNTIYF; DNA: TGCGCCAGCAGCCAAGATGTTTCCTCTGGAAACACCATATATTTT
size: many; J: TRBJ1-1; D: NA; V: TRBV10-3; CDR3: CATAGAGDTEAFF; DNA: TGTGCCACCGCGGGGGCCGGGGACACTGAAGCTTTCTTT
size: few; J: TRBJ2-7; D: NA; V: TRBV25-1; CDR3: CASSESPYEQYF; DNA: TGTGCCAGCAGTGAATCCCCATACGAGCAGTACTTC
size: NA; J: TRBJ2-7; D: NA; V: TRBV27; CDR3: CASSLFSMGDSYEQYF; DNA: TGTGCCAGCAGTTTATTTTCTATGGGGGACTCCTACGAGCAGTACTTC
size: few; J: TRBJ1-5; D: TRBD1; V: TRBV5-1; CDR3: CANGLDRGHQPQHF; DNA: TGCGCCAACGGGTTAGACAGGGGCCATCAGCCCCAGCATTTT
size: few; J: TRBJ2-2; D: TRBD1; V: TRBV29-1; CDR3: CSVAPGQGHTGELFF; DNA: TGCAGCGTCGCTCCGGGACAGGGTCACACCGGGGAGCTGTTTTTT
size: many; J: TRBJ2-1; D: NA; V: TRBV9; CDR3: CASSRDGGYNEQFF; DNA: TGTGCCAGCAGTCGGGACGGAGGCTACAATGAGCAGTTCTTC
size: many; J: TRBJ1-5; D: NA; V: TRBV12-3/TRBV12-4; CDR3: CASSLARIQPQHF; DNA: TGTGCCAGCAGTTTAGCGCGGATTCAGCCCCAGCATTTT
size: many; J: TRBJ2-1; D: TRBD2; V: TRBV12-5; CDR3: CASGLRRESYNEQFF; DNA: TGTGCTAGTGGGCTCCGGCGGGAGAGTTACAATGAGCAGTTCTTC
size: many; J: TRBJ1-4; D: TRBD1; V: TRBV5-6; CDR3: CASSRKGQEFNEKLFF; DNA: TGTGCCAGCAGCAGAAAAGGACAGGAATTTAATGAAAAACTGTTTTTT